This T cell receptor (beta chain) was obtained from a study of cytomegalovirus exposure and HLA in healthy donors. Primers for the PCR totalled 60 Vbeta and 13 Jbeta. Sequencing used immunoSEQ multiplex PCR; TCRdb keeps in-frame clones, though not all of them. In the table there are some 150,000 clones, 65% to 85% of which are singletons. CDR1 is ENHRY and CDR2 is SYGVKD in the germline V gene. After removal of 5 bases from V and 2 bases from J, the junction contained 10 bases not matched to a gene. CDR3 length: 16 residues. The sequence derives from a woman aged 40 to 50 in good health and CMV-seropositive. Sequences were obtained from PBMCs. The rearrangement uses TRBV10-3 and TRBJ2-7, with 9 bases matching TRBD2. The CDR3 loop reads CAISSLGGRGTYEQYF. The CDR3 nucleotides read TGTGCCATCAGTTCCTTGGGCGGGAGGGGGACCTACGAGCAGTACTTC.